The subject of this entry is one T cell receptor beta chain. The antigen this receptor binds is unknown. Base qualities were left out, and no much larger clone turns up one base away. Flow cytometry had shown CD8+CD57+ cell expansion in the patients selected for sequencing. Severe acquired aplastic anemia was diagnosed in all patients according to International Study of Aplastic Anemia and Agranulocytosis and Camitta criteria. At the time blood was sampled, none of the patients had received any therapy. TCR repertoires of sorted CD4+ and CD8+ blood T cells from severe aplastic anemia patients and healthy subjects were deep-sequenced in the study. Patients were enrolled in the USA under clinicaltrials.gov protocols 00001620, 01623167, 00001397, 00071045, 00081523 and 00961064. Ficoll-Paque density gradient centrifugation was used to isolate peripheral blood mononuclear cells. Before DNA extraction, CD4+ and CD8+ T cells were sorted with FACS or magnetic beads.

Profiling of TCR beta VDJ combinations and CDR3 sequences used genomic DNA as the template. An Illumina HiSeq 2000 was used for TCR repertoire sequencing. Per the source publication's procedure: TRBV/TRBJ rearrangement plots, CDR3 size and DJ length profiles, and Simpson's diversity index were used to evaluate the repertoires. The immunodominant clone was defined as the most abundant DNA sequence in deep sequencing data. CDR3 amino acid sequences were screened for sharing across subjects and were compared with published repertoires and the VDJdb database. TCRdb trimmed the raw reads at Q25, called clones with MiXCR and kept productive beta chains. Identical CDR3 protein sequences are pooled into one entry, listed with their most common genes and DNA. None of the V and J calls come from the authors' own analysis; TCRdb made them. The sample records around 220,000 distinct CDR3 sequences, 40% to 60% of which are singletons. The ten largest clones add up to about 20% of the sample.

This sample stems from a study of CD8+CD57+ T cells in acquired aplastic anemia (dated by TCRdb to between 2017 and 2018). About the investigation overall: Extracted DNA from sorted CD4+ and CD8+ cells averaged around 2.9 ug, ranging from about 0.18 to 27.4 ug. A CD8+CD57+ expansion meant a frequency higher than the mean frequency seen in healthy subjects. The paper as a whole reports these results and caveats: Twenty-nine CD8+ CDR3 sequences were shared between patients and controls but appeared highly expressed in patients and within their immunodominant clones. Patients and healthy controls showed no significant difference in CD8+ Simpson's diversity (P=0.060).

This sequence was found in a human donor with aplastic anemia. The material sequenced was sorted CD4+, CD8+, or CD8+CD57+ T cells (not recorded which) from PBMCs.

This receptor carries the CDR3 CSVEGRRGYTF. The bases read TGCAGCGTTGAGGGACGAAGGGGCTACACCTTC. The sequence joins TRBV29-1 to TRBJ1-2, and possibly TRBD1, on 5 matching bases. A distance of 10 bases separates the germline ends of V and J, which lose 3 bases and 8 bases respectively. There are 11 amino acids in the CDR3, from cysteine to phenylalanine inclusive. Kept here is only the CDR3 DNA, which spans 33 bases and is read in frame from base 1. For CDR1 and CDR2, the germline V gene lists SQVTM and ANQGSEA. The full variable domain, completed from the reference TRBV29-1 and TRBJ1-2 proteins outside the CDR3, reads SAVISQKPSRDICQRGTSLTIQCQVDSQVTMMFWYRQQPGQSLTLIATANQGSEATYESGFVIDKFPISRPNLTFSTLTVSNMSPEDSSIYLCSVEGRRGYTFGSGTRLTVV.